The 14 T cell receptor beta chains below come from one sample, sequenced in a study of human T cells and chemical hapten exposure. The library attached unique molecular identifiers to individual cDNA molecules. TCRdb re-analysed the reads in MiXCR, keeping a single row per CDR3 protein. The sample yields about 120,000 distinct CDR3 sequences, approximately 9% seen once. Unfractionated whole blood was the source from which total RNA was extracted. The sequenced material came from whole blood. Receptors originate from a human donor in good health. Some clones in this sample may be carry-over from other donors' samples.

This clonotype was seen only a few times. The V and J genes are TRBV3-1 and TRBJ2-3; D is unresolved. Germline loops: CDR1 LGHDT, CDR2 YNNKEL (reference sequence). V gave up 0 bases and J gave up 6 bases, with 10 bases separating them. CDR3 length: 14 residues. Here the CDR3 DNA reads TGTGCCAGCAGCCAAGACTGGAGTTTGGATACGCAGTATTTT. Protein sequence: CASSQDWSLDTQYF.

This clonotype appeared a few times. V usage is TRBV18 and J usage is TRBJ1-1; 8 bases map to TRBD1. With 0 bases clipped from V and 3 bases from J, the junction kept 3 bases outside the gene matches. The CDR3 spans 15 residues. Germline lookup yields CDR1 KGHSH and CDR2 LQKENI. The CDR3 protein is CASSPPGTGHTEAFF. CDR3 bases: TGTGCCAGCTCACCACCAGGGACAGGCCACACTGAAGCTTTCTTT.

At least ten counts were recorded for this clonotype. The chain uses TRBV20-1 and TRBJ2-1, with 9 nucleotides matching TRBD2. Germline CDR1 DFQATT, CDR2 SNEGSKA (reference sequence). Trimming removed 7 bases from V and 2 bases from J; junction bases left unmatched: 6. This CDR3 has 14 amino acids. This CDR3 is CSVSGGPPYNEQFF. CDR3 DNA sequence: TGCAGTGTCAGCGGGGGGCCCCCCTACAATGAGCAGTTCTTC.

This clonotype was counted only a few times. V is TRBV19 and J is TRBJ2-2, with TRBD2 identical over 7 bases. CDR3 size: 15 residues. Losses at the gene ends were 10 bases for V and 2 bases for J; bases not matched to a gene: 10. CDR1 and CDR2 (germline): LNHDA, SQIVND (reference sequence). CDR3 coding DNA: TGTGCCACCCAATGGCCTAGCGGAAACACCGGGGAGCTGTTTTTT. Amino acid sequence: CATQWPSGNTGELFF.

The chain carries TRBV5-6 and TRBJ2-1; TRBD1 matches 8 bases. The germline CDR1 and CDR2 sequences are SGHDT and YYEEEE. With 0 bases clipped from V and 4 bases from J, the junction kept 3 bases outside the gene matches. The CDR3 length is 15 residues. The CDR3 DNA follows: TGTGCCAGCAGCTTGGGGACAGGGCCTTACAATGAGCAGTTCTTC. It translates to CASSLGTGPYNEQFF.

The chain joins TRBV7-8 to TRBJ1-1; D ambiguous. V lost 5 bases and J lost 1, with 11 bases in between. The CDR3 is made up of 14 amino acids. The germline CDR1 and CDR2 sequences are SGHVS and FQNEAQ. The CDR3, as DNA: TGTGCCAGCAGCCCACGGCAGAGGAACACTGAAGCTTTCTTT. Translated: CASSPRQRNTEAFF.

This clonotype occurred many times. This rearrangement joins TRBV4-3 to TRBJ1-2, with 7 bases fitting TRBD1. Germline V gene data show CDR1 as LGHNA and CDR2 as YSLEER. The CDR3 spans 14 residues. V dropped 3 bases and J dropped 7; count of bases not matched to a gene: 8. CDR3 in DNA: TGCGCCAGCAGCCATAGTACAGGGGATTCTGGCTACACCTTC. Translating it yields CASSHSTGDSGYTF.

This clonotype was found a few times. The chain links TRBV29-1 to TRBJ1-2; tentative D call: TRBD1 (6 bases). The V and J ends lost 0 bases and 8 bases respectively, with 16 bases between them. Germline-derived CDR1 and CDR2 are SQVTM and ANQGSEA. There are 14 residues in the CDR3. The chain's CDR3 is CSVEETQGLGGYTF. The CDR3 DNA reads as TGCAGCGTTGAAGAAACACAGGGCTTGGGAGGCTACACCTTC. The full variable domain, in which reference TRBV29-1 and TRBJ1-2 provide the parts outside the CDR3, is SAVISQKPSRDICQRGTSLTIQCQVDSQVTMMFWYRQQPGQSLTLIATANQGSEATYESGFVIDKFPISRPNLTFSTLTVSNMSPEDSSIYLCSVEETQGLGGYTFGSGTRLTVV.

The V gene is TRBV3-1, the J gene TRBJ2-5; D gene unclear. Between the trimmed V and J ends, which lost 0 bases and 0 bases, there was a span of 8 bases. The CDR3 has 15 residues. Germline assignment: CDR1 LGHDT and CDR2 YNNKEL (reference sequence). The CDR3 sequence is CASSQDGLHQETQYF. CDR3 nucleotides: TGTGCCAGCAGCCAAGATGGGCTACACCAAGAGACCCAGTACTTC.

This clonotype was seen at least ten times. The V and J genes are TRBV6-1 and TRBJ1-3; 7 bases line up with TRBD1. CDR1 and CDR2 from the germline V gene are MNHNS and SASEGT. There are 15 residues in the CDR3. V shed 6 bases and J 4 bases; nucleotides not matched to a gene: 9. The CDR3 bases are TGTGCCAGCAGCGATCATCGGACAGGAGGAAACACCATATATTTT. Translation: CASSDHRTGGNTIYF.

This clonotype was found many times. J is TRBJ1-3 and V is TRBV11-2; D gene ambiguous. Germline V gives CDR1 SGHAT, CDR2 FQNNGV. V was pared by 3 bases and J by 0 bases, with 6 bases between. The CDR3 is 14 amino acids. The CDR3 spells CASSLEPSGNTIYF. CDR3 sequence (DNA): TGTGCCAGCAGCTTGGAACCCTCTGGAAACACCATATATTTT.

Many counts were recorded for this clonotype. This chain links TRBV10-3 with TRBJ1-3; 12 bases map to TRBD1. Germline V gives CDR1 ENHRY, CDR2 SYGVKD. J gave up 0 bases and V 6 bases, and 6 bases lay outside the gene matches. CDR3 length equals 17 residues. CDR3 bases: TGTGCCATCAGGGGACAGGGGGCTTCCCTCTCTGGAAACACCATATATTTT. Its protein product is CAIRGQGASLSGNTIYF.

This clonotype was seen repeatedly, ten times or more. The chain combines TRBV27 with TRBJ2-7; D possibly matches TRBD1 or TRBD2 (5 bases each). CDR3 length equals 15 residues. Looked up from germline, CDR1 is MNHEY and CDR2 is SMNVEV (reference sequence). V shed 0 bases and J shed 0 bases, with 9 bases lying between them. The DNA of the CDR3 is TGTGCCAGCAGTTTATCGAGGGACGTCTCCTACGAGCAGTACTTC. This sequence encodes CASSLSRDVSYEQYF.

At least ten counts were recorded for this clonotype. The V and J genes are TRBV29-1 and TRBJ1-4; D unclear. V gave up 5 bases and J gave up 7 bases, with 20 bases separating them. CDR1 is SQVTM, CDR2 ANQGSEA, per germline. The CDR3 loop spans 15 amino acids. Here the CDR3 reads CSVHSSGSVSEKLFF. The CDR3 DNA is TGCAGCGTTCACTCCTCAGGATCGGTTAGTGAAAAACTGTTTTTT.